These 23 T cell receptor beta chains were sequenced from one sample in a study of T cell responses to AZD1222 COVID-19 vaccine. TCRdb's copy holds only in-frame clones and misses some; the assay was immunoSEQ multiplex PCR. Of about 90,000 clones in the sample, about 93% were seen once. The sample in question was peripheral blood, obtained on day 0 of MenACWY control vaccination. All receptors come from an adult in good health.

The rearrangement uses TRBV10-3 and TRBJ2-1, with 7 bases that match TRBD1. V lost 6 bases, J lost 5 bases, and 7 bases stayed unmatched. The CDR3 is 14 amino acids. Germline V gives CDR1 ENHRY, CDR2 SYGVKD. Here the CDR3 DNA reads TGTGCCATCAGGGGGACAGAAAGAAACAATGAGCAGTTCTTC. Its translation is CAIRGTERNNEQFF.

The chain employs TRBV6-5 and TRBJ2-7; perhaps TRBD1 as D (5 bases). The CDR3 length is 14 residues. V lost 8 bases and J lost 3, with 17 bases in between. Looked up from germline, CDR1 is MNHEY and CDR2 is SVGAGI. The CDR3 region is CASFQGGRIYEQYF. Written as DNA, the CDR3 is TGTGCCAGCTTCCAGGGTGGACGGATCTACGAGCAGTACTTC.

CDR3 in DNA: TGTGCCAGCAGTTTAAGACAATTCTACGAGCAGTACTTC. Its protein product is CASSLRQFYEQYF. The genes are TRBV27 and TRBJ2-7; D gene ambiguous. V was cut by 2 bases and J by 3 bases, with 8 bases left in between. CDR1 and CDR2 (germline): MNHEY, SMNVEV (reference sequence). The length of the CDR3 is 13 residues.

The gene calls are TRBV30 and TRBJ1-5, with D possibly being TRBD1 (5 bases). This CDR3 is 17 amino acids long. Trimming shortened V by 0 bases and J by 7 bases, and 22 bases separated the two germline ends. Germline loops: CDR1 GTSNPN, CDR2 SVGIG (reference sequence). CDR3 sequence: CAWSVRVAKQVRQPQHF. For the CDR3, the DNA is TGTGCCTGGAGTGTAAGGGTTGCGAAACAGGTCCGACAGCCCCAGCATTTT.

This chain connects TRBV19 to TRBJ1-2, with a weak D call TRBD1 (5 bases). The CDR3 runs to 11 residues. Germline assignment: CDR1 LNHDA and CDR2 SQIVND (reference sequence). The V end was cut by 7 bases, the J end by 2 bases, with 5 bases between. The CDR3 nucleotides read TGTGCCAGTACAGGGAACTATGGCTACACCTTC. It translates to CASTGNYGYTF.

The chain is built from TRBV10-3 and TRBJ2-7; D unresolved. This CDR3 has 13 residues. Germline values: CDR1 ENHRY, CDR2 SYGVKD. The V gene lost 3 bases and the J gene lost 2 bases, with 8 bases spanning the gap. The CDR3 protein is CAISERLAYEQYF. CDR3 coding DNA: TGTGCCATCAGTGAACGGCTGGCCTACGAGCAGTACTTC.

The chain combines TRBV5-6 with TRBJ2-1; 9 positions agree with TRBD2. V shed 0 bases and J 9 bases; nucleotides not matched to a gene: 7. This CDR3 has 15 amino acids. Germline V gene lookup returns CDR1 SGHDT and CDR2 YYEEEE. Here the CDR3 DNA reads TGTGCCAGCAGCTTGGTAGTAGCGGGAGTCGGTGAGCAGTTCTTC. Its translation is CASSLVVAGVGEQFF.

J is TRBJ1-1 and V is TRBV18, with D perhaps matching TRBD1 (5 bases). The length of the CDR3 is 15 residues. CDR1 is KGHSH, CDR2 LQKENI, per germline. Trimming pared 3 bases from V and 1 base from J, leaving 12 bases between. This CDR3 is CASSPRGAGNTEAFF. The CDR3, as DNA: TGTGCCAGCTCACCGAGGGGCGCTGGGAACACTGAAGCTTTCTTT. Together with reference TRBV18 and TRBJ1-1, the CDR3 gives the full variable domain: NAGVMQNPRHLVRRRGQEARLRCSPMKGHSHVYWYRQLPEEGLKFMVYLQKENIIDESGMPKERFSAEFPKEGPSILRIQQVVRGDSAAYFCASSPRGAGNTEAFFGQGTRLTVV.

The CDR3 nucleotides read TGTGCCAGCAGTTCGTGGAGCTTCTACGAGCAGTACTTC. Its protein is CASSSWSFYEQYF. V usage is TRBV27 and J usage is TRBJ2-7, with D unresolved. The germline CDR1 and CDR2 sequences are MNHEY and SMNVEV (reference sequence). V lost 4 bases and J lost 3, with 10 bases in between. The CDR3 spans 13 residues.

The chain has TRBV2 and TRBJ1-1, with TRBD1 matching 8 bases. J gave up 7 bases and V 7 bases, and 11 bases lay outside the gene matches. The germline V gene encodes CDR1 SNHLY and CDR2 FYNNEI. The CDR3 has 14 amino acids. CDR3 loop: CASIMSGGWNEAFF. Here the CDR3 DNA reads TGTGCCAGCATAATGTCAGGGGGCTGGAATGAAGCTTTCTTT. Filled out from reference TRBV2 and TRBJ1-1, the complete variable domain reads EPEVTQTPSHQVTQMGQEVILRCVPISNHLYFYWYRQILGQKVEFLVSFYNNEISEKSEIFDDQFSVERPDGSNFTLKIRSTKLEDSAMYFCASIMSGGWNEAFFGQGTRLTVV.

The genes are TRBV12-3 or TRBV12-4 and TRBJ2-2; D is undetermined. This CDR3 has 13 residues. V was trimmed by 2 bases and J by 6 bases, leaving 7 bases between them. The CDR3 loop is CASSLRRAGELFF. The CDR3 DNA reads as TGTGCCAGCAGTTTACGACGTGCCGGGGAGCTGTTTTTT.

The genes are TRBV5-1 and TRBJ2-3; D remains unclear. The germline V and J ends were trimmed by 5 bases and 0 bases, with 4 bases remaining between them. This CDR3 spans 12 amino acids. The germline gives CDR1 SGHRS, CDR2 YFSETQ. The CDR3, as DNA: TGCGCCAGCAGACACAGCACAGATACGCAGTATTTT. Protein: CASRHSTDTQYF. Full variable domain (rest looked up from reference TRBV5-1 and TRBJ2-3): KAGVTQTPRYLIKTRGQQVTLSCSPISGHRSVSWYQQTPGQGLQFLFEYFSETQRNKGNFPGRFSGRQFSNSRSEMNVSTLELGDSALYLCASRHSTDTQYFGPGTRLTVL.

The chain combines TRBV27 with TRBJ1-4; D is possibly TRBD1 (5 bases). Germline CDR1 and CDR2: MNHEY and SMNVEV (reference sequence). The CDR3 sequence is 15 residues long. Trimming removed 5 bases at V and 7 bases at J, with 17 bases between. The CDR3, as DNA: TGTGCCAGCAGTCCCGGGATTCAGGGCATTGAAAAACTGTTTTTT. This sequence encodes CASSPGIQGIEKLFF.

CDR3 nucleotides: TGTGCCAGTAGTGGGGGGGGAGATACGCAGTATTTT. It translates to CASSGGGDTQYF. The rearrangement uses TRBV19 and TRBJ2-3, with TRBD2 matching 7 bases. CDR1 LNHDA and CDR2 SQIVND come from the germline V gene (reference sequence). V trimming: 5 bases; J trimming: 5 bases; junction bases outside the gene matches: 1. The CDR3 is 12 amino acids.

The chain carries TRBV7-2 and TRBJ1-2, with D perhaps matching TRBD1 (5 bases). Germline CDR1 reads SGHTA; CDR2 reads FQGNSA. Trimming shortened V by 1 base and J by 4 bases, and 16 bases separated the two germline ends. CDR3 length: 16 amino acids. CDR3 nucleotides: TGTGCCAGCAGCTTAGTTGGGGGGTACTCGACCTATGGCTACACCTTC. Encoded protein: CASSLVGGYSTYGYTF.

The J gene is TRBJ2-1, the V gene TRBV10-3; 7 positions match TRBD2. Germline loops: CDR1 ENHRY, CDR2 SYGVKD. This CDR3 has 14 amino acids. Germline trimming cut 4 bases from V and 8 bases from J; bases unmatched to any gene: 8. DNA of the CDR3: TGTGCCATCAGTGTATCGGGAGGAGGCGATGAGCAGTTCTTC. Translation: CAISVSGGGDEQFF.

V gene TRBV2 combines with J gene TRBJ2-1, with unresolved D. Germline V lookup: CDR1 SNHLY, CDR2 FYNNEI. V gave up 4 bases and J gave up 2 bases, with 6 bases separating them. The CDR3 covers 13 residues. The CDR3 sequence is CASSAGTYNEQFF. The CDR3, as DNA: TGTGCCAGCAGTGCTGGGACCTACAATGAGCAGTTCTTC.

This clone came up once. Here the CDR3 DNA reads TGTGCCACCAGCATAGCCGTAGGGGTCGCCATGAACACTGAAGCTTTCTTT. Its protein product is CATSIAVGVAMNTEAFF. The genes are TRBV15 and TRBJ1-1, with D possibly being TRBD1 (5 bases). The CDR3 contains 17 residues. V lost 4 bases and J lost 0, with 18 bases in between. Germline V gene sequence: CDR1 LNHNV, CDR2 YYDKDF (reference sequence).

The gene calls are TRBV20-1 and TRBJ1-2, with a possible D match to TRBD1 (5 bases). Trimming removed 3 bases at V and 4 bases at J, with 9 bases between. This CDR3 is 12 amino acids long. The germline V gene encodes CDR1 DFQATT and CDR2 SNEGSKA (reference sequence). CDR3 in amino acids: CSASSQGYGYTF. DNA for the CDR3: TGCAGTGCTAGTAGCCAGGGCTATGGCTACACCTTC.

The chain uses TRBV20-1 and TRBJ2-1; 11 bases line up with TRBD2. Trimming removed 6 bases from V and 0 bases from J; junction bases left unmatched: 7. From germline, CDR1 is DFQATT and CDR2 SNEGSKA (reference sequence). This CDR3 comprises 16 residues. This chain's CDR3 is CSASGTSGFSYNEQFF. CDR3 in DNA: TGCAGTGCCAGTGGGACTAGCGGATTCTCCTACAATGAGCAGTTCTTC.

CDR3 nucleotides: TGTGCCAGCTCACGAGGGGGCGGATACAATGAGCAGTTCTTC. Protein sequence: CASSRGGGYNEQFF. J is TRBJ2-1 and V is TRBV18, with TRBD1 matching 7 bases. Germline V gives CDR1 KGHSH, CDR2 LQKENI. The CDR3 has 14 residues. Trimming cost V 4 bases and J 4 bases; bases outside gene matches: 4.

The chain uses TRBV28 and TRBJ2-7; tentative D call: TRBD1 (6 bases). V shed 3 bases and J shed 0 bases, with 15 bases lying between them. The CDR3 is made up of 16 amino acids. Germline-derived CDR1 and CDR2 are MDHEN and SYDVKM. The CDR3 bases are TGTGCCAGCAGTTTGGTCCAGGGGAGAAACTCCTACGAGCAGTACTTC. Amino acid sequence: CASSLVQGRNSYEQYF.

The CDR3 is CASAFWWDQPQHF. CDR3 nucleotide sequence: TGTGCCAGCGCCTTCTGGTGGGATCAGCCCCAGCATTTT. The rearrangement links TRBV6-5 to TRBJ1-5; D remains ambiguous. Germline CDR1 reads MNHEY; CDR2 reads SVGAGI. The V gene lost 8 bases and the J gene lost 5 bases, with 13 bases spanning the gap. The CDR3 is made up of 13 amino acids.